The source of this TCR beta chain is a study of T cells in Graves' hyperthyroidism and ophthalmopathy. There were TCR beta CDR3 regions amplified from RNA transcripts. A first-round RT-PCR of the TCR CDR3 used the HTBI primer set. TCRdb independently ran MiXCR on the multiplex PCR reads; one entry per CDR3 protein. The table records approximately 520,000 distinct CDR3 sequences, less than 25% of them present only once. V shed 1 base, J shed 7 bases, and the junction held 8 bases outside the gene matches. The CDR3 has 15 amino acids. Germline assignment: CDR1 SNHLY and CDR2 FYNNEI. A patient was excluded if there was uncontrolled infection, other autoimmune disease, pregnancy or lactation. This clonotype was recorded many times.

The receptor was derived from a man between 18 and 29 years old with Graves' hyperthyroidism. Sequenced: blood. The chain is built from TRBV2 and TRBJ2-7; 9 positions match TRBD1. The CDR3 sequence: CASSEGTGEGREQYF. CDR3 in DNA: TGTGCCAGCAGTGAAGGGACAGGGGAGGGGAGGGAGCAGTACTTC.